This T cell receptor (beta chain) emerged from a study of cytomegalovirus exposure and HLA in healthy donors. 60 Vbeta and 13 Jbeta primers were used in PCR. Data came from immunoSEQ multiplex PCR; TCRdb stores just in-frame clones and leaves some out. The data contain 150,000 to 200,000 clones, roughly 70% of them seen just once; the ten biggest clones take up 1.5% to 2%. Germline-derived CDR1 and CDR2 are SGHNT and YYREEE (reference sequence). The CDR3 spans 15 residues. V trimming: 5 bases; J trimming: 1 base; junction bases outside the gene matches: 6. This receptor was obtained from a woman aged 25 to 39 in good health and CMV-seronegative. The chain combines TRBV5-4 with TRBJ2-5; 9 bases match TRBD2. Sequenced material: PBMCs. The CDR3 DNA sequence: TGTGCCAGCAGGATGGGACTAGCTGCCCAAGAGACCCAGTACTTC. It is translated as CASRMGLAAQETQYF.